This TCR beta chain was obtained from a study of early T cells in non-severe SARS-CoV-2 infection. Deletions cut 7 bases from V and 0 bases from J, with 22 bases between. The CDR3 has 16 amino acids. Germline V CDR1 and CDR2: GTSNPN, SVGIG (reference sequence). TCRdb itself ran the 5' RACE reads through MiXCR, one entry per CDR3 protein. Here the sample spans 17,000 or so distinct CDR3 sequences, roughly 5.4% being singletons. This clonotype was recorded a few times. This TCR was sampled from an adult who was a healthcare worker with PCR-confirmed SARS-CoV-2 infection or an uninfected control (not recorded which). The chain recombines TRBV30 with TRBJ2-7; D may be TRBD1 or TRBD2 (5 bases each). Sequencing used whole blood, obtained at baseline. The chain's CDR3 is CASARDGRFSSYEQYF. The CDR3 DNA follows: TGTGCCTCAGCCCGGGACGGTCGATTTAGCTCCTACGAGCAGTACTTC.